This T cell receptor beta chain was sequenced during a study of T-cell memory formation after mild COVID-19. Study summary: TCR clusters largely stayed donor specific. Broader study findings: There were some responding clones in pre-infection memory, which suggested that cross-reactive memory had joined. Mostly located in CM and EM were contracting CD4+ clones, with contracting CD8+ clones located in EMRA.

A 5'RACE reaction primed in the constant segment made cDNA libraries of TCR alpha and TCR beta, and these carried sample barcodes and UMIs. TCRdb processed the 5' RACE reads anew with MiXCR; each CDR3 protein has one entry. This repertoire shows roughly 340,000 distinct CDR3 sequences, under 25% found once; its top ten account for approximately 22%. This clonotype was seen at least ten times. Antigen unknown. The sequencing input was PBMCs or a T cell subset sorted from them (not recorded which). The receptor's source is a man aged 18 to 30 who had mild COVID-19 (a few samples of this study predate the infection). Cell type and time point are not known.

CDR3: CASSSLGFGETQYF. Written as DNA, the CDR3 is TGTGCCAGCAGTTCCTTGGGGTTCGGAGAGACCCAGTACTTC. The V gene is TRBV12-3 or TRBV12-4, the J gene TRBJ2-5; D is undetermined. Trimming removed 4 bases at V and 4 bases at J, with 13 bases between. The length of the CDR3 is 14 residues.